This T cell receptor beta chain is drawn from a study of shared clonotypes between healthy human individuals. Study results and limitations: Rarefaction revealed incomplete sorted-subset sequencing despite large depth.

Naive CD8 cells lacked CD45RO and underwent positive selection for CCR7, leaving out terminally differentiated effector memory CD45RA+ cells. Donors comprised only Caucasian adults living in Nashville, Tennessee. Comments on this clone: The target antigen is unknown.

TCRdb's copy holds only in-frame clones and misses some; the assay was immunoSEQ multiplex PCR. The table includes over 2 million clones, around 96% detected once. Germline CDR1 MNHNS, CDR2 SASEGT. The V end was cut by 5 bases, the J end by 2 bases, with 9 bases between. The CDR3 sequence is 13 residues long. This TCR came from a man between 18 and 35 years old in good health. The sequencing sample was made of naive CD8+ T cells sorted from blood. The chain has TRBV6-1 and TRBJ1-1; D might be TRBD1 (5 bases). The CDR3 spells CASSFDSNTEAFF. For the CDR3, the DNA is TGTGCCAGCAGTTTCGACAGCAACACTGAAGCTTTCTTT.